This T cell receptor (beta chain) was identified in a study of cytomegalovirus exposure and HLA in healthy donors. Whole-study context: T cells numbering some 170 million yielded approximately 100 million unique TCR beta sequences in an earlier analysis. Inside one of the first data releases sat 80 million to 95 million unique TCRs taken from HLA-typed donors. Regarding the study as a whole: Clonal expansion, a later analysis showed, was greater in HLA-associated TCR beta chains than in equally common others.

13 Jbeta primers and 60 Vbeta primers were used for the PCR. Assay used: immunoSEQ multiplex PCR; TCRdb lists only in-frame clones, some missing. This sample carries 150,000 to 200,000 clones, roughly 84% of them seen once, and the ten largest clones take around 0.24%. The count of this clone is one. Its target is unknown. CDR1 and CDR2 from the germline V gene are SGHNT and YYREEE (reference sequence). V shed 4 bases and J 2 bases; nucleotides not matched to a gene: 5. The CDR3 length is 15 residues. V and J are TRBV5-4 and TRBJ2-7; 11 positions agree with TRBD2. This TCR was sampled from a boy aged 10-17 years in good health and CMV-seronegative. Sequenced: PBMCs. CDR3 amino acids: CASSLSGGATYEQYF. The CDR3 DNA follows: TGTGCCAGCAGCCTTAGCGGGGGGGCAACCTACGAGCAGTACTTC.